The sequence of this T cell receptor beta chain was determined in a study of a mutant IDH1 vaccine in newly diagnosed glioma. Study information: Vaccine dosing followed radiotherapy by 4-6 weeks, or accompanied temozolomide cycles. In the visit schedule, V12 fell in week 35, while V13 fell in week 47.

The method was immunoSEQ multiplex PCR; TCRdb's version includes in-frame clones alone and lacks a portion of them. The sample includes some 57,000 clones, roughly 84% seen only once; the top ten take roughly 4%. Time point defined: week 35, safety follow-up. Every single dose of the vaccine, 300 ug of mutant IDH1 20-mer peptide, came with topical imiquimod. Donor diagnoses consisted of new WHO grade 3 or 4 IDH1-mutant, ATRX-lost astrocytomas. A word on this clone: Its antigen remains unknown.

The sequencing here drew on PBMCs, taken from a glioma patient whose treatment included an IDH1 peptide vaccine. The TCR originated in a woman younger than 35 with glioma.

The DNA for the CDR3 is TGTGCCAGCAGTTTATCTTCGGGGGGAGATCAGCCCCAGCATTTT. It specifies CASSLSSGGDQPQHF. The V and J genes are TRBV27 and TRBJ1-5; D is perhaps TRBD1 (5 bases). The V end was cut by 0 bases, the J end by 5 bases, with 11 bases between. CDR3 size: 15 residues. Germline CDR1 MNHEY, CDR2 SMNVEV (reference sequence).